The clone carrying this T cell receptor beta chain turned up a few times. Its antigen is still unknown. The data belong to a study of cytomegalovirus exposure and HLA in healthy donors. General study findings and limits: By a later analysis, the bulk of CMV-associated TCR beta chains appeared HLA-restricted. It was confirmed in vitro that a few of the CMV-associated chains were specific for CMV antigens. Researchers catalogued 164 TCR beta chains as cytomegalovirus-associated.

The germline gives CDR1 MNHNY, CDR2 SVGAGI (reference sequence). This CDR3 is 16 amino acids long. V dropped 6 bases and J dropped 0 bases, with 15 bases sitting between them. With 60 Vbeta and 13 Jbeta primers, the PCR was carried out. Source study methods: Unique TCR beta chains numbered approximately 80 million in a later analysis, with roughly 11 million shared. Data came from immunoSEQ multiplex PCR; TCRdb stores just in-frame clones and leaves some out. That table furnishes V, J and clone size, whereas the DNA furnished D and trimming. This sample has 150,000 to 200,000 clones, with about four fifths found just once.

This sequence was found in a man aged 35-49 years in good health and CMV-seropositive. The sequencing sample was made of PBMCs. The chain recombines TRBV6-6 with TRBJ1-5, with a possible D match to TRBD1 (5 bases). This CDR3 reads CASSPGVGNSNQPQHF. CDR3 DNA: TGTGCCAGCAGCCCGGGGGTCGGGAATAGCAATCAGCCCCAGCATTTT.